This TCR beta chain was identified during a study of T cell changes during pregnancy in multiple sclerosis. CDR3 size: 15 residues. Per the germline V gene, CDR1 is LGHNA and CDR2 is YNFKEQ. V dropped 4 bases and J dropped 6; count of bases not matched to a gene: 8. The repertoire was sequenced with immunoSEQ multiplex PCR; TCRdb's copy has only in-frame clones and lacks some. Among more than 70,000 clones, around 92% were seen once, and the ten largest hold 2% to 2.5%. The origin of this receptor is a female donor with multiple sclerosis, enrolled in a pregnancy study. Sequences were derived from peripheral blood, sampled before pregnancy. The chain uses TRBV4-2 and TRBJ1-2, with 10 bases fitting TRBD1. This CDR3 reads CASSPHSGTGDGYTF. CDR3 DNA sequence: TGTGCCAGCAGCCCCCACTCCGGGACAGGGGATGGCTACACCTTC.